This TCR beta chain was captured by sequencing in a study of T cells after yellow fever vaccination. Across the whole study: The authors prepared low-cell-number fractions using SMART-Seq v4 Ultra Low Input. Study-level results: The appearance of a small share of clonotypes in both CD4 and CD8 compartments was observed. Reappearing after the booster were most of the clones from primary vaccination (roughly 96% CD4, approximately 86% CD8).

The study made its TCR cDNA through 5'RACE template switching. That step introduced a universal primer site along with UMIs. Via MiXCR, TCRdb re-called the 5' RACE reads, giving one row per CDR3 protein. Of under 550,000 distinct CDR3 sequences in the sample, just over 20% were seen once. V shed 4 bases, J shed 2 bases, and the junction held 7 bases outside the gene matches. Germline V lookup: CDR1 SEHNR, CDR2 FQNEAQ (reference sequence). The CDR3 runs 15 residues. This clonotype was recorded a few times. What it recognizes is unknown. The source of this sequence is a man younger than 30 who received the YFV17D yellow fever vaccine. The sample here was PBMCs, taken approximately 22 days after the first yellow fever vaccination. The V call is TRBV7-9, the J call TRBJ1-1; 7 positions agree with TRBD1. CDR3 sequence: CASSYGGQINTEAFF. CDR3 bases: TGTGCCAGCAGCTATGGGGGACAGATAAACACTGAAGCTTTCTTT.